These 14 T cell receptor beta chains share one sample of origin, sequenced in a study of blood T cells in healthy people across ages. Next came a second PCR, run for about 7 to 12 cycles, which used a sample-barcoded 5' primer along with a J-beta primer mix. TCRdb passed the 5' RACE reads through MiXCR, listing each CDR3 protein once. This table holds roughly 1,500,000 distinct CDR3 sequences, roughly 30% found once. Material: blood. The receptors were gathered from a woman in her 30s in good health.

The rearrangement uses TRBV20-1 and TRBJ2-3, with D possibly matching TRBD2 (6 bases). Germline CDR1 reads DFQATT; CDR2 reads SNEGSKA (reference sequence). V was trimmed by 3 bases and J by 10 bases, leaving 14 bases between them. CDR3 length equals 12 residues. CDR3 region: CSASVGGNAQYF. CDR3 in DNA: TGCAGTGCTAGTGTGGGCGGGAACGCGCAGTATTTT.

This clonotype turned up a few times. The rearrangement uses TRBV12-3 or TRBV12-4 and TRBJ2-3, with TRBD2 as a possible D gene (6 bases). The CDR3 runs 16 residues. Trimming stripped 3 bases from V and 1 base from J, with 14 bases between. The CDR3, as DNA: TGTGCCAGCAGTTTTCGTGCCGGGGGAGGCACAGATACGCAGTATTTT. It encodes CASSFRAGGGTDTQYF.

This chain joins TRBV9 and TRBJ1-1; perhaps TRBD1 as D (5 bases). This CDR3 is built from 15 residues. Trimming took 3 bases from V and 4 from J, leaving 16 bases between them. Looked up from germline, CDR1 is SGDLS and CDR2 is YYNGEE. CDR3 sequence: CASSAGISKTTEAFF. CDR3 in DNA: TGTGCCAGCAGCGCAGGGATTTCTAAGACCACTGAAGCTTTCTTT.

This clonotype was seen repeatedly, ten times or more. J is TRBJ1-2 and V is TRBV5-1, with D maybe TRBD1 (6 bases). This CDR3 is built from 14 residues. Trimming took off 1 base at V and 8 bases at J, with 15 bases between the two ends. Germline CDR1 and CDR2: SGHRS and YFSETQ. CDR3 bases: TGCGCCAGCAGCTTGCGGCACAGGGAGGACGGCTACACCTTC. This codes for CASSLRHREDGYTF.

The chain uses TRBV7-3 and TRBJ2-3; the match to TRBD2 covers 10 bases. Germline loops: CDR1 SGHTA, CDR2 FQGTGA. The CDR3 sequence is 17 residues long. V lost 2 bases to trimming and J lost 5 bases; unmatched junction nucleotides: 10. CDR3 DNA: TGTGCCAGCAGCTTAGGGAGCGGGGGGGGCCGTTTAGATACGCAGTATTTT. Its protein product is CASSLGSGGGRLDTQYF.

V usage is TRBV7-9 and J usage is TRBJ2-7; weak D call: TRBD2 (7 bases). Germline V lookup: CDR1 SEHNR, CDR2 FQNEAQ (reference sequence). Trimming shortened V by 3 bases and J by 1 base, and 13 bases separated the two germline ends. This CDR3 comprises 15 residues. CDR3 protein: CASSFGGPSSYEQYF. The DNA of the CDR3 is TGTGCCAGCAGCTTCGGGGGGCCGTCATCCTACGAGCAGTACTTC.

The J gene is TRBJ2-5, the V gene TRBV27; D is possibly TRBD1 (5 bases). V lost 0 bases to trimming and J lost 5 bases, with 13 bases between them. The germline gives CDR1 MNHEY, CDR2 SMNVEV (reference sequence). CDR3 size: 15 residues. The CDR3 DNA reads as TGTGCCAGCAGTTTATCTCCCAGGGTTAGGGAGACCCAGTACTTC. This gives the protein CASSLSPRVRETQYF.

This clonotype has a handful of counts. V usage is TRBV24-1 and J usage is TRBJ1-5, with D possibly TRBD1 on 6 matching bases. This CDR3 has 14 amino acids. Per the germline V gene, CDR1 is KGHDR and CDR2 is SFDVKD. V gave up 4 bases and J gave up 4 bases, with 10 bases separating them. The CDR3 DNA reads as TGTGCCACCAGTGAAGGACAGCCAAATCAGCCCCAGCATTTT. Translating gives CATSEGQPNQPQHF.

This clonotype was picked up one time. CDR3 amino acids: CASSQMGLAGETRYEQFF. The CDR3 DNA is TGCGCCAGCAGCCAGATGGGACTAGCGGGAGAAACTCGGTATGAGCAGTTCTTC. The gene calls are TRBV4-1 and TRBJ2-1, with 14 positions matching TRBD2. This CDR3 contains 18 residues. After removal of 3 bases from V and 8 bases from J, the junction contained 12 bases not matched to a gene. Germline V gene lookup returns CDR1 MGHRA and CDR2 YSYEKL.

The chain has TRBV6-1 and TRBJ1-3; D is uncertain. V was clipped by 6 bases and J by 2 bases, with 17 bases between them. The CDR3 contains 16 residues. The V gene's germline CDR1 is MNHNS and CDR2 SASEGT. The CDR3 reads CASRSLGPWTGNTIYF. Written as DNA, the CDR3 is TGTGCCAGCAGGAGCCTAGGCCCATGGACTGGAAACACCATATATTTT.

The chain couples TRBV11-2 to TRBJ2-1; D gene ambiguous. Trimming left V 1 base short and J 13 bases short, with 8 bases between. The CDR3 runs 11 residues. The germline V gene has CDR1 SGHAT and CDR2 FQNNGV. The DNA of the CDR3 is TGTGCCAGCAGCTTAGGGGCTATCCAGTTCTTC. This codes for CASSLGAIQFF.

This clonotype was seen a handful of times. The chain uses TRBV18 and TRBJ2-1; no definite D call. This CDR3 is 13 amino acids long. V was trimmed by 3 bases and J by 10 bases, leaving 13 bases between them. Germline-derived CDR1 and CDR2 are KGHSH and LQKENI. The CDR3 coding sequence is TGTGCCAGCTCACCCTGGAGCTCAGACGAGCAGTTCTTC. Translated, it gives CASSPWSSDEQFF.

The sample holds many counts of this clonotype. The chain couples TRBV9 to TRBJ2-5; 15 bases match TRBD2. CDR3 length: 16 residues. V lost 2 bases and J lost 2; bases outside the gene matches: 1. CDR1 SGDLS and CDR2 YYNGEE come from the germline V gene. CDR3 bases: TGTGCCAGCAGCGTTGGGACTAGCGGGGGGCAAGAGACCCAGTACTTC. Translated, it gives CASSVGTSGGQETQYF.

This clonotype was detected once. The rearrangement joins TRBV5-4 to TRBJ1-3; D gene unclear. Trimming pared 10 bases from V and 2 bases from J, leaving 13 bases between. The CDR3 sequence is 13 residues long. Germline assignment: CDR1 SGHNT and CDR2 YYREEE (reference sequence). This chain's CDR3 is CAGGIGTGNTIYF. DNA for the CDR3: TGTGCCGGCGGGATTGGGACTGGAAACACCATATATTTT.